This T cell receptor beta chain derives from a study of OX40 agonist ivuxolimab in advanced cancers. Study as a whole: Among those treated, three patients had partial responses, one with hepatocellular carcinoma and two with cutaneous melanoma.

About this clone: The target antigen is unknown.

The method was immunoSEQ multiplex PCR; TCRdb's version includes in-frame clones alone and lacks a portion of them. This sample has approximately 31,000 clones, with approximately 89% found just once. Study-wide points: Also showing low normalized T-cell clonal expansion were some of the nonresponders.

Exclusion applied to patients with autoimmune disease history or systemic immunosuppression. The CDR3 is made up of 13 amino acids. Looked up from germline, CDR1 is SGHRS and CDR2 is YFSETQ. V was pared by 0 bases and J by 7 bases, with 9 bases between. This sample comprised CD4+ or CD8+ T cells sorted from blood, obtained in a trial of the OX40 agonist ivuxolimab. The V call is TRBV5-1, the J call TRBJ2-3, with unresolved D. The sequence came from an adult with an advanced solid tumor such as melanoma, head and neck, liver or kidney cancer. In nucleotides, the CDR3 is TGCGCCAGCAGCTTGGAAGGCTTTTATACGCAGTATTTT. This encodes CASSLEGFYTQYF.